This entry lists 5 T cell receptor beta chains sequenced from one sample in a study of B cell selection in AIRE deficiency. The sorted conventional CD4 T cells were gated as CD4+CD127+. Clones were read by immunoSEQ multiplex PCR, and TCRdb kept only the in-frame ones, dropping some. The data show under 30,000 clones, about 96% seen once. Sequenced material: CD4+CD127+ conventional T cells sorted from PBMCs. Receptors were obtained from a human donor in good health.

This chain links TRBV7-2 with TRBJ2-5; TRBD2 matches at 11 bases. The J call is doubtful: the DNA matches TRBJ2-7 better. There are 15 residues in the CDR3. Germline CDR1 SGHTA, CDR2 FQGNSA. The CDR3 protein is CASSVTSGSPYEQYF. The CDR3 coding sequence is TGTGCCAGCAGCGTCACTAGCGGGAGCCCCTACGAGCAGTACTTC.

This sequence joins TRBV27 and TRBJ2-5, with TRBD1 identical over 11 bases. The J call could be wrong; TRBJ2-7 is a better fit for the DNA end. The CDR3 length is 18 residues. CDR1 is MNHEY and CDR2 is SMNVEV in the germline V gene (reference sequence). The CDR3 coding sequence is TGTGCCAGCAGTTTATTGGACAGGGGGCTAGCGGGTGCGTACGAGCAGTACTTC. This encodes CASSLLDRGLAGAYEQYF.

The CDR3 reads CASSLDRASDTQYF. The CDR3 DNA reads TGCGCCAGCAGCTTGGACAGGGCGTCAGATACGCAGTATTTT. This chain uses TRBV5-1 with TRBJ2-3, with D perhaps TRBD1 (6 bases). Trimming stripped 0 bases from V and 4 bases from J, with 9 bases between. CDR1 SGHRS and CDR2 YFSETQ come from the germline V gene. CDR3 length: 14 amino acids.

The chain links TRBV19 to TRBJ1-1; 7 nucleotides line up with TRBD1. CDR3 size: 14 residues. J gave up 4 bases and V 8 bases, and 10 bases lay outside the gene matches. Germline CDR1 reads LNHDA; CDR2 reads SQIVND (reference sequence). CDR3 region: CASGRQGSRTEAFF. In DNA form, the CDR3 reads TGTGCCAGTGGTCGACAGGGCAGTCGCACTGAAGCTTTCTTT.

The chain employs TRBV19 and TRBJ2-1; 8 bases are shared with TRBD2. The CDR3 length is 17 residues. CDR1 is LNHDA and CDR2 is SQIVND in the germline V gene (reference sequence). V was clipped by 3 bases and J by 10 bases; unmatched bases: 17. The CDR3 sequence: CASSMIAGRVYGGEQFF. The CDR3 bases are TGTGCCAGTAGTATGATAGCGGGGCGGGTCTATGGGGGGGAGCAGTTCTTC.